What follows describes a single T cell receptor beta chain. The data stem from a study of blood T cell repertoires in COVID-19. Looking at the study overall: The origin of the acute and convalescent COVID-19 samples was the United States, Italy and Spain. From T cells, B-cell-depleted T cells, or PBMCs came the material, which was cDNA or gDNA.

Per the study methods: How many nucleated cells were present was estimated from reference gene primer amplification. The data were produced by immunoSEQ multiplex PCR, yet TCRdb's version contains in-frame clones alone and is incomplete. V and J calls and clone size are those listed in that table; D and trimming were worked out from the DNA. The data show 180,000 or so clones, about 85% seen once. This CDR3 has 15 residues. V was clipped by 6 bases and J by 5 bases; unmatched bases: 10. Germline CDR1 reads SSHAT; CDR2 reads FNYEAQ (reference sequence). This receptor was identified in a woman of 80 years or more with acute or convalescent COVID-19. The rearrangement uses TRBV7-7 and TRBJ2-5; 9 bases fit TRBD1. Material for sequencing was peripheral blood. CDR3 DNA sequence: TGTGCCAGCAGTCCAGGGACAGGGAGGATGGAGACCCAGTACTTC. This encodes CASSPGTGRMETQYF.